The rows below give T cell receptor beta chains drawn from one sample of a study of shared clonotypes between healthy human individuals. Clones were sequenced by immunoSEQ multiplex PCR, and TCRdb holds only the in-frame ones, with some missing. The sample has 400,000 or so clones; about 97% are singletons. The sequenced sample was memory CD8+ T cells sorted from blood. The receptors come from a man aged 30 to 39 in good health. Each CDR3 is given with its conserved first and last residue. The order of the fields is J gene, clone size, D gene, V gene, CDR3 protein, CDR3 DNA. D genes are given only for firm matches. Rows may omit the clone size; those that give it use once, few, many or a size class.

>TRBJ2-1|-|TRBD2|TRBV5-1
CASSLVAGGRVNEQFF
TGCGCCAGCAGCTTGGTCGCCGGCGGGAGGGTTAATGAGCAGTTCTTC
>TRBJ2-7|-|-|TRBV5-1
CASSREVLTGEQYF
TGCGCCAGCAGCAGGGAGGTCCTCACGGGTGAGCAGTACTTC
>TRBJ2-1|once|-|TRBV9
CASSRYSDPTYNEQFF
TGTGCCAGCAGCCGATACAGCGACCCAACCTACAATGAGCAGTTCTTC
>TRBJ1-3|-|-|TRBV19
CASSVSGAVGNTIYF
TGTGCCAGTAGTGTATCAGGGGCGGTTGGAAACACCATATATTTT
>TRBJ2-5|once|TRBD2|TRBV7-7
CASSSAGTSGARETQYF
TGTGCTAGCAGCTCCGCCGGGACTAGCGGCGCTCGGGAGACCCAGTACTTC
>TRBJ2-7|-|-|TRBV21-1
CASSKRDTYEQYF
TGTGCCAGCAGCAAACGGGACACCTACGAGCAGTACTTC
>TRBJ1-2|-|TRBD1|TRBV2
CARPGTGKNYGYTF
TGTGCCAGACCCGGGACAGGGAAGAACTATGGCTACACCTTC
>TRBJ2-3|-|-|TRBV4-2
CASSQESSGSTDTQYF
TGTGCCAGCAGCCAAGAATCCAGCGGCTCCACAGATACGCAGTATTTT
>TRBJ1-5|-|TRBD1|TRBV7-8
CASSPDRGNQPQHF
TGTGCCAGCAGCCCCGACAGGGGAAATCAGCCCCAGCATTTT
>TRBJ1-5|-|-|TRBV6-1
CASSKLLSNQPQHF
TGTGCCAGCAGTAAACTTCTTAGCAATCAGCCCCAGCATTTT
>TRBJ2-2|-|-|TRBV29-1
CSVGMVNTGELFF
TGCAGCGTTGGGATGGTCAACACCGGGGAGCTGTTTTTT
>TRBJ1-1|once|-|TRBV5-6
CASSLVFLNTEAFF
TGTGCCAGCAGCTTGGTTTTTTTGAACACTGAAGCTTTCTTT
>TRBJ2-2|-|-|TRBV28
CASSLGTYTGELFF
TGTGCCAGCAGTTTAGGGACATACACCGGGGAGCTGTTTTTT
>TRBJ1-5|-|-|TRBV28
CASSFGQPQHF
TGTGCCAGCAGTTTTGGGCAGCCCCAGCATTTT
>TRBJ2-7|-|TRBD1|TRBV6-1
CASIWDRGNYEQYF
TGTGCCAGCATCTGGGACAGGGGTAACTACGAGCAGTACTTC
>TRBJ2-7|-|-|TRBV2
CASGRLSYEQYF
TGTGCCAGCGGACGGCTATCCTACGAGCAGTACTTC
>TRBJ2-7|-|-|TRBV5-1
CASSRDSYEQYF
TGCGCCAGCAGTCGGGACTCCTACGAGCAGTACTTC
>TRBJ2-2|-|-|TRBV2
CASMSSGTNTGELFF
TGTGCCAGCATGAGTAGCGGAACGAACACCGGGGAGCTGTTTTTT
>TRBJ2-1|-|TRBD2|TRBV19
CASSPTSGRSPYNEQFF
TGTGCCAGTAGTCCAACTAGCGGGAGAAGTCCCTACAATGAGCAGTTCTTC
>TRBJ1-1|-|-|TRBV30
CAWSVVRGREAFF
TGTGCCTGGAGTGTAGTCCGGGGCCGTGAAGCTTTCTTT
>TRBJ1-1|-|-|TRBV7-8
CASSLSAPNTEAFF
TGTGCCAGCAGCTTATCGGCTCCGAACACTGAAGCTTTCTTT
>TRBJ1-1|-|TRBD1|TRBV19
CATKTLTTGGFGTEAFF
TGTGCCACCAAGACCCTGACTACAGGGGGATTCGGCACTGAAGCTTTCTTT
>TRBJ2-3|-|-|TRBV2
CASRVGGTDTQYF
TGTGCCAGCCGAGTAGGGGGCACAGATACGCAGTATTTT
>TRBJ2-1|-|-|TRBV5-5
CASSLGHMAYNEQFF
TGTGCCAGCAGCTTGGGACATATGGCCTACAATGAGCAGTTCTTC
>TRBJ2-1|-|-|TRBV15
CATSRAPGGSYNEQFF
TGTGCCACCAGCAGAGCCCCCGGAGGCTCCTACAATGAGCAGTTCTTC
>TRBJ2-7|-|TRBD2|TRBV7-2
CASSLLAEAPYEQYF
TGTGCCAGCAGCTTACTAGCGGAGGCCCCCTACGAGCAGTACTTC
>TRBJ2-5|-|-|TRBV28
CASSFGGGLETQYF
TGTGCCAGCAGTTTTGGGGGGGGCCTAGAGACCCAGTACTTC
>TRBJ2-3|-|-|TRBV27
CASRTQGPISTDTQYF
TGTGCCAGCAGAACCCAAGGTCCAATTAGCACAGATACGCAGTATTTT
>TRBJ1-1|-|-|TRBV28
CASTMRVTTEAFF
TGTGCCAGCACGATGAGGGTTACCACTGAAGCTTTCTTT
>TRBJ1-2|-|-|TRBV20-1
CSPPFNYGYTF
TGCAGTCCCCCCTTTAACTATGGCTACACCTTC
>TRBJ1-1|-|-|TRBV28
CASSLGGPPTTNTEAFF
TGTGCCAGCAGTCTAGGAGGTCCCCCTACCACGAACACTGAAGCTTTCTTT
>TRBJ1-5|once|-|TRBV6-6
CASVEISNQPQHF
TGTGCCAGCGTTGAGATTAGCAATCAGCCCCAGCATTTT
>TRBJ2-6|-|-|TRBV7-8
CASSPRDTITGANVLTF
TGTGCCAGCAGCCCCCGGGACACCATTACTGGGGCCAACGTCCTGACTTTC